This T cell receptor (beta chain) was identified during a study of cytomegalovirus exposure and HLA in healthy donors. Study information: Unique TCRs from HLA-typed donors, some 85 million of them, were held in an early data release. Study-wide results and caveats: A likely sequencing artifact accounted for one observed cluster of highly shared sequence variants.

In the PCR, 60 Vbeta and 13 Jbeta primers were used. Assay: immunoSEQ multiplex PCR; the TCRdb copy retains only in-frame clones and omits some. The sample shows about 110,000 clones, roughly 72% of them seen only once. Note on this clone: What it binds is not known.

This CDR3 is 18 amino acids long. Germline V lookup: CDR1 SGDLS, CDR2 YYNGEE. Trimming took 3 bases from V and 2 from J; bases not matched to a gene: 15. The gene calls are TRBV9 and TRBJ1-1, with 8 bases lining up with TRBD1. The origin of this receptor is a man aged 30 to 39 in good health and CMV-seronegative. The sample taken for sequencing was PBMCs. CDR3 DNA: TGTGCCAGCAGCGCTTCTGGGACAGGCCAAAAACCTAACACTGAAGCTTTCTTT. Protein product: CASSASGTGQKPNTEAFF.